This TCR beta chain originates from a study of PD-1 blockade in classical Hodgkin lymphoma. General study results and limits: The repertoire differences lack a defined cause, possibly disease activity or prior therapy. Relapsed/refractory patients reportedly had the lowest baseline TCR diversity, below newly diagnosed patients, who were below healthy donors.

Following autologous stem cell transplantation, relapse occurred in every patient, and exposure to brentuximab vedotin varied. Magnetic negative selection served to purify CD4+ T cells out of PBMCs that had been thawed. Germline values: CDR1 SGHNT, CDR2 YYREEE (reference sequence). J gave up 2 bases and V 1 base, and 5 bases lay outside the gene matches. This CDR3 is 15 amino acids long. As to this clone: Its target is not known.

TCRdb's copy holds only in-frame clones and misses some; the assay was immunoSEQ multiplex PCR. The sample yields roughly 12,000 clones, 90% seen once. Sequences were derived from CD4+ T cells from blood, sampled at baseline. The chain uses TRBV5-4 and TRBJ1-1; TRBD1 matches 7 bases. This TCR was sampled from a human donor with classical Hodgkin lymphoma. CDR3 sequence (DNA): TGTGCCAGCAGCTTGCGAGGGGGCCGTAACACTGAAGCTTTCTTT. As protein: CASSLRGGRNTEAFF.